This T cell receptor (beta chain) was profiled in a study of blood T cell repertoires in COVID-19. Across the study: Collection of acute and convalescent COVID-19 samples took place in the United States, Italy and Spain. PBMCs, B-cell-depleted T cells, or T cells provided the cDNA or gDNA that made up the material.

Original handling: Nucleated cell counts were estimated from reference gene primer amplification. Assay: immunoSEQ multiplex PCR; the TCRdb copy retains only in-frame clones and omits some. The DNA gave D and trimming, while V, J and clone size come from that table. This table has approximately 69,000 clones, 75% to 90% appearing once. Trimming took 7 bases from V and 5 from J; bases not matched to a gene: 9. Germline CDR1 reads SNHLY; CDR2 reads FYNNEI. CDR3 length: 15 amino acids. This sequence was found in a woman over 75 with acute or convalescent COVID-19. Specimen: peripheral blood. The chain links TRBV2 to TRBJ2-1, with 9 bases fitting TRBD1. CDR3 loop: CASTRDRGANNEQFF. CDR3 sequence (DNA): TGTGCCAGCACACGAGACAGGGGGGCCAACAATGAGCAGTTCTTC.